The 25 T cell receptor beta chains in this list originate from one sample, sequenced in a study of blood T cell repertoires in COVID-19. Assay: immunoSEQ multiplex PCR; the TCRdb copy retains only in-frame clones and omits some. Of approximately 300,000 clones listed, approximately 90% are singletons. The material sequenced was peripheral blood. These receptors all come from a woman in her fifties or sixties with COVID-19, enrolled during active disease.

The chain is built from TRBV7-8 and TRBJ1-5; D not certain. Germline V gene sequence: CDR1 SGHVS, CDR2 FQNEAQ. Trimming cost V 3 bases and J 3 bases, with 12 bases left between them. CDR3 size: 15 residues. This CDR3 reads CASSLENSPNQPQHF. Written as DNA, the CDR3 is TGTGCCAGCAGCTTGGAGAACTCCCCCAATCAGCCCCAGCATTTT.

This clone was observed once. The chain employs TRBV5-4 and TRBJ2-3; TRBD1 aligns across 8 bases. Germline CDR1 reads SGHNT; CDR2 reads YYREEE (reference sequence). V lost 4 bases and J lost 3; bases outside the gene matches: 10. The CDR3 length is 16 residues. The CDR3 here is CASSPGQGRTTDTQYF. CDR3 bases: TGTGCCAGCAGCCCAGGACAGGGTCGTACGACAGATACGCAGTATTTT.

The chain joins TRBV30 to TRBJ1-5; perhaps TRBD1 as D (5 bases). Germline values: CDR1 GTSNPN, CDR2 SVGIG (reference sequence). The V end lost 1 base, the J end lost 3 bases, and 7 bases lay between the germline ends. This CDR3 is built from 13 residues. Written as DNA, the CDR3 is TGTGCCTGGAGTGGACAGTACAATCAGCCCCAGCATTTT. This translates into CAWSGQYNQPQHF. The whole variable domain, remainder taken from reference TRBV30 and TRBJ1-5, is SQTIHQWPATLVQPVGSPLSLECTVEGTSNPNLYWYRQAAGRGLQLLFYSVGIGQISSEVPQNLSASRPQDRQFILSSKKLLLSDSGFYLCAWSGQYNQPQHFGDGTRLSIL.

The chain carries TRBV30 and TRBJ1-2; 8 bases match TRBD1. From germline, CDR1 is GTSNPN and CDR2 SVGIG (reference sequence). This CDR3 comprises 14 residues. V trimming: 5 bases; J trimming: 4 bases; junction bases outside the gene matches: 9. The CDR3 bases are TGTGCCTGGGCAGGGGGCTGGGGGAGCTATGGCTACACCTTC. The encoded protein is CAWAGGWGSYGYTF.

V is TRBV6-5 and J is TRBJ2-7; 9 nucleotides line up with TRBD2. V was clipped by 0 bases and J by 2 bases; unmatched bases: 5. This CDR3 has 16 residues. Per germline, CDR1 MNHEY and CDR2 SVGAGI. In nucleotides, the CDR3 is TGTGCCAGCAGTTACTCGCTAGCGGGACATCCCTACGAGCAGTACTTC. This translates into CASSYSLAGHPYEQYF.

The V gene is TRBV6-1, the J gene TRBJ1-1; a weak D match, TRBD1 (5 bases). Germline V CDR1 and CDR2: MNHNS, SASEGT. Trimming left V 6 bases short and J 2 bases short, with 13 bases between. CDR3 length equals 14 residues. The DNA of the CDR3 is TGTGCCAGCAGACTGGGGGGGTTCAACACTGAAGCTTTCTTT. This translates into CASRLGGFNTEAFF.

This chain uses TRBV5-4 with TRBJ2-2; D may be TRBD1 (5 bases). Germline V gene sequence: CDR1 SGHNT, CDR2 YYREEE (reference sequence). This CDR3 is 18 amino acids long. V lost 2 bases and J 4 bases, leaving 21 bases between the germline ends. CDR3 residues: CASSFRGTAPKLTGELFF. Here the CDR3 DNA reads TGTGCCAGCAGCTTTAGGGGAACAGCTCCGAAGCTCACCGGGGAGCTGTTTTTT.

This clone came up a few times. V and J are TRBV30 and TRBJ1-3; possible D gene TRBD1, 6 bases. The germline V gene has CDR1 GTSNPN and CDR2 SVGIG (reference sequence). V lost 4 bases and J 0 bases, leaving 13 bases between the germline ends. The CDR3 is made up of 15 amino acids. CDR3 sequence reads: CAWKGGFSSGNTIYF. The DNA for the CDR3 is TGTGCCTGGAAGGGGGGGTTTAGCTCTGGAAACACCATATATTTT.

Here the CDR3 reads CASSKGTARGLAYYEQYF. In DNA, the CDR3 is TGTGCCAGCAGCAAGGGGACTGCTCGGGGTCTAGCATACTACGAGCAGTACTTC. The V and J genes are TRBV21-1 and TRBJ2-7; the table's D call, TRBD2, was not checked against the DNA. TRBV21-1 is designated a pseudogene. The CDR3 is 18 amino acids.

The chain joins TRBV6-6 to TRBJ1-6; TRBD1 agrees at 7 bases. Germline values: CDR1 MNHNY, CDR2 SVGAGI (reference sequence). The ends lost 6 bases at V and 1 base at J; junction bases unmatched: 3. This CDR3 is built from 15 residues. The CDR3 nucleotides read TGTGCCAGCAGGACAGGGCTATCCTATAATTCACCCCTCCACTTT. It encodes CASRTGLSYNSPLHF.

The chain links TRBV6-6 to TRBJ2-3, with 8 bases that match TRBD2. V dropped 0 bases and J dropped 1; count of bases not matched to a gene: 0. The CDR3 is 15 amino acids. CDR1 is MNHNY, CDR2 SVGAGI, per germline (reference sequence). The CDR3 here is CASSYSAGGTDTQYF. For the CDR3, the DNA is TGTGCCAGCAGTTACTCAGCGGGAGGCACAGATACGCAGTATTTT.

The chain recombines TRBV18 with TRBJ1-4; D gene uncertain. V lost 4 bases, J lost 7 bases, and 13 bases lay in between. The CDR3 has 14 amino acids. In germline, CDR1 is KGHSH, CDR2 LQKENI. CDR3 bases: TGTGCCAGCTCACTAGTGACTGCTGGTGAAAAACTGTTTTTT. It codes for CASSLVTAGEKLFF.

This clone is deemed medium-sized. The chain links TRBV25-1 to TRBJ2-1; D unclear. This CDR3 has 12 amino acids. Between the trimmed V and J ends, which lost 0 bases and 8 bases, there was a span of 5 bases. Germline lookup yields CDR1 MGHDK and CDR2 SYGVNS. The CDR3 nucleotides are TGTGCCAGCAGTGAATATAAATATGAGCAGTTCTTC. It encodes CASSEYKYEQFF. The variable domain in full, completed from reference TRBV25-1 and TRBJ2-1, reads EADIYQTPRYLVIGTGKKITLECSQTMGHDKMYWYQQDPGMELHLIHYSYGVNSTEKGDLSSESTVSRIRTEHFPLTLESARPSHTSQYLCASSEYKYEQFFGPGTRLTVL.

The chain has TRBV9 and TRBJ2-1; 13 bases are a match to TRBD2. J gave up 2 bases and V 3 bases, and 5 bases lay outside the gene matches. Germline CDR1 SGDLS, CDR2 YYNGEE. CDR3 length: 17 amino acids. As DNA, the CDR3 is TGTGCCAGCAGCGGAAAACTAGCGGGAGGGACCTACAATGAGCAGTTCTTC. This encodes CASSGKLAGGTYNEQFF.

The V gene is TRBV4-1, the J gene TRBJ2-3, with 8 nucleotides matching TRBD1. V lost 0 bases, J lost 5 bases, and 10 bases stayed unmatched. Germline CDR1 reads MGHRA; CDR2 reads YSYEKL. The CDR3 totals 17 residues. The DNA for the CDR3 is TGCGCCAGCAGCCAAGATATCCAGGGGGCGGCAAGAGATACGCAGTATTTT. It specifies CASSQDIQGAARDTQYF.

In the case of this clone: Other DNA sequences in this specimen translate into the identical CDR3. This rearrangement joins TRBV7-9 to TRBJ1-3; unclear D gene. Trimming removed 3 bases from V and 0 bases from J, with 3 bases in between. Germline V gene data show CDR1 as SEHNR and CDR2 as FQNEAQ (reference sequence). The CDR3 has 13 amino acids. The CDR3 is CASSLYSGNTIYF. The CDR3 region has the DNA TGTGCCAGCAGCTTGTACTCTGGAAACACCATATATTTT. The complete variable domain, with remaining parts taken from reference TRBV7-9 and TRBJ1-3, reads DTGVSQNPRHKITKRGQNVTFRCDPISEHNRLYWYRQTLGQGPEFLTYFQNEAQLEKSRLLSDRFSAERPKGSFSTLEIQRTEQGDSAMYLCASSLYSGNTIYFGEGSWLTVV.

The CDR3: CASAVQGNTEAFF. CDR3 sequence (DNA): TGCGCCAGCGCCGTACAGGGGAACACTGAAGCTTTCTTT. V gene TRBV10-2 combines with J gene TRBJ1-1, with a weak D call TRBD1 (6 bases). The CDR3 consists of 13 residues. CDR1 WSHSY and CDR2 SAAADI come from the germline V gene. Trimming removed 8 bases at V and 1 base at J, with 11 bases between.

Remarks on this clone: Within the sample, other DNA sequences also encode this same CDR3. The chain recombines TRBV5-4 with TRBJ2-3, with D possibly being TRBD1 (6 bases). Trimming removed 1 base at V and 3 bases at J, with 9 bases between. The CDR3 has 14 residues. Looked up from germline, CDR1 is SGHNT and CDR2 is YYREEE (reference sequence). The CDR3 DNA reads TGTGCCAGCAGCTTGTCAGGGGTGACAGATACGCAGTATTTT. Translation: CASSLSGVTDTQYF.

This sequence joins TRBV19 and TRBJ1-1; D unclear. This CDR3 comprises 15 residues. The V gene lost 7 bases and the J gene lost 4 bases, with 19 bases spanning the gap. The V gene's germline CDR1 is LNHDA and CDR2 SQIVND (reference sequence). The CDR3 nucleotides are TGTGCCAGTACAATGAATTCGAGATCAAGCACTGAAGCTTTCTTT. It translates to CASTMNSRSSTEAFF.

The J gene is TRBJ1-5, the V gene TRBV19; D possibly corresponds to TRBD1 (6 bases). Trimming stripped 9 bases from V and 2 bases from J, with 23 bases between. Germline assignment: CDR1 LNHDA and CDR2 SQIVND (reference sequence). The CDR3 length is 17 residues. The CDR3 DNA is TGTGCCAGCGGTAATCAACAGGGAAGGATGGGCAATCAGCCCCAGCATTTT. This codes for CASGNQQGRMGNQPQHF.

The chain is built from TRBV5-1 and TRBJ1-2; 7 bases agree with TRBD1. The CDR3 has 18 amino acids. J gave up 4 bases and V 1 base, and 16 bases lay outside the gene matches. Germline values: CDR1 SGHRS, CDR2 YFSETQ. The CDR3 DNA reads TGCGCCAGCAGCTTGCGTTGGCAGGGGGGAAGCGAGGGCTATGGCTACACCTTC. This sequence encodes CASSLRWQGGSEGYGYTF.

This rearrangement joins TRBV5-1 to TRBJ1-5; D is unclear. Trimming took off 4 bases at V and 5 bases at J, with 13 bases between the two ends. The CDR3 consists of 14 residues. Germline V gives CDR1 SGHRS, CDR2 YFSETQ. The chain's CDR3 is CASSRLPQDQPQHF. The CDR3 DNA follows: TGCGCCAGCAGCCGTCTCCCCCAGGATCAGCCCCAGCATTTT.

The chain has TRBV10-1 and TRBJ2-3, with 7 bases that match TRBD2. With 6 bases clipped from V and 4 bases from J, the junction kept 13 bases outside the gene matches. This CDR3 is 16 amino acids long. Per germline, CDR1 WNHNN and CDR2 SYGVQD (reference sequence). For the CDR3, the DNA is TGCGCCAGCAGCCGCGGGAATAGGGAGGGACCAGATACGCAGTATTTT. Translating gives CASSRGNREGPDTQYF.

The rearrangement joins TRBV7-2 to TRBJ2-2; the D gene is possibly TRBD2 (5 bases). V was trimmed by 1 base and J by 3 bases, leaving 9 bases between them. The CDR3 contains 15 residues. Germline V CDR1 and CDR2: SGHTA, FQGNSA. The CDR3 here is CASSLGAADTGELFF. CDR3 DNA sequence: TGTGCCAGCAGCTTAGGCGCAGCGGACACCGGGGAGCTGTTTTTT.

The chain carries TRBV4-2 and TRBJ2-1; 11 nucleotides match TRBD2. The V segment lost 2 bases and the J segment 8 bases; nucleotides outside the gene matches: 8. From germline, CDR1 is LGHNA and CDR2 YNFKEQ. The CDR3 loop spans 16 amino acids. CDR3 protein: CASSQMTSGKGDEQFF. CDR3 sequence (DNA): TGTGCCAGCAGCCAAATGACTAGCGGGAAGGGGGATGAGCAGTTCTTC.